This T cell receptor (beta chain) emerged from a study of Ad26.COV2.S vaccination and SARS-CoV-2 variants. Study context: Dosing was one shot or two shots 56 days apart.

Described treatment: 19 received Ad26.COV2.S at low or high dose, single or two shots; roughly five received placebo; per-sample allocation not given. Collection of samples fell on day 63 after the first vaccine or placebo injection. This CDR3 spans 15 amino acids. CDR1 is MGHDK and CDR2 is SYGVNS in the germline V gene. V lost 2 bases to trimming and J lost 6 bases, with 15 bases between them. Concerning this clone: Its antigen is unidentified.

Findings and caveats of the study: While placebo recipients had lower spike-specific TCR breadth, vaccine recipients had more. The study found similar non-spike TCR breadth in vaccine and placebo recipients. TCR breadth and depth estimates may have understated total T cell responses.

Sequencing was performed with immunoSEQ multiplex PCR; in TCRdb, only in-frame clones are kept and a portion is missing. The repertoire has some 410,000 clones, 80% to 95% of them found once; the top ten carry less than 2%. This TCR came from a person between 18 and 60 years old who received the Ad26.COV2.S COVID-19 vaccine or a placebo. The specimen was peripheral blood, collected in a trial of Ad26.COV2.S vaccine versus placebo. The chain joins TRBV25-1 to TRBJ2-3, with D possibly called TRBD1 or TRBD2 (5 bases each). The CDR3 nucleotides read TGTGCCAGCAGTGAACTGGGTATGGGGACCGATACGCAGTATTTT. It specifies CASSELGMGTDTQYF.